The 20 T cell receptor beta chains given below trace back to one sample, sequenced in a study of blood T cell repertoires in COVID-19. Some clones are missing from TCRdb's copy, which holds only in-frame ones; the method was immunoSEQ multiplex PCR. The table has 300,000 to 450,000 clones, more than 75% seen once. Sequencing was performed on peripheral blood. These receptors came from a woman aged 25 to 39 with COVID-19, enrolled during active disease.

This chain uses TRBV24-1 with TRBJ1-2; no clear D gene. This CDR3 contains 12 residues. V lost 4 bases to trimming and J lost 7 bases, with 9 bases between them. Germline V CDR1 and CDR2: KGHDR, SFDVKD. This CDR3 is CATSEEGGGYTF. CDR3 bases: TGTGCCACCAGTGAGGAGGGTGGTGGCTACACCTTC.

The chain links TRBV19 to TRBJ2-7; 7 bases map to TRBD1. V trimming: 5 bases; J trimming: 5 bases; junction bases outside the gene matches: 15. The CDR3 has 16 residues. Per germline, CDR1 LNHDA and CDR2 SQIVND (reference sequence). For the CDR3, the DNA is TGTGCCAGTAGTCCTCCGCCCGGGACAGTTCCCAACGAGCAGTACTTC. Its translation is CASSPPPGTVPNEQYF.

The DNA of the CDR3 is TGCAGCGTTGGACAGGGGTGGGATCAGCCCCAGCATTTT. Protein product: CSVGQGWDQPQHF. V usage is TRBV29-1 and J usage is TRBJ1-5; 8 nucleotides agree with TRBD1. V trimming: 4 bases; J trimming: 5 bases; junction bases outside the gene matches: 4. The CDR3 runs to 13 residues. In germline, CDR1 is SQVTM, CDR2 ANQGSEA.

Here the CDR3 DNA reads TGCGCCAGCAGCTTGCGTGCCAGGGGAGTATGGGGCCCCCAAGAGACCCAGTACTTC. Its protein is CASSLRARGVWGPQETQYF. The chain employs TRBV5-1 and TRBJ2-5; a weak D match, TRBD1 (6 bases). Germline CDR1 is SGHRS and CDR2 is YFSETQ. CDR3 length: 19 residues. Between the trimmed V and J ends, which lost 1 base and 1 base, there was a span of 23 bases. The full variable domain, with the rest looked up from reference TRBV5-1 and TRBJ2-5, is KAGVTQTPRYLIKTRGQQVTLSCSPISGHRSVSWYQQTPGQGLQFLFEYFSETQRNKGNFPGRFSGRQFSNSRSEMNVSTLELGDSALYLCASSLRARGVWGPQETQYFGPGTRLLVL.

This clone was picked up one time. This rearrangement joins TRBV5-6 to TRBJ1-2; possible D gene TRBD1, 5 bases. Germline loops: CDR1 SGHDT, CDR2 YYEEEE. The CDR3 contains 15 residues. V gave up 2 bases and J gave up 0 bases, with 11 bases separating them. DNA for the CDR3: TGTGCCAGCAGCTTAAGTTTGACAGCTAACTATGGCTACACCTTC. Translating it yields CASSLSLTANYGYTF.

CDR3 residues: CASSPSSGGNEQFF. The CDR3 coding sequence is TGTGCCAGCAGCCCAAGCAGCGGGGGAAATGAGCAGTTCTTC. The rearrangement joins TRBV7-3 to TRBJ2-1; 8 positions agree with TRBD2. With 5 bases clipped from V and 7 bases from J, the junction kept 7 bases outside the gene matches. The V gene's germline CDR1 is SGHTA and CDR2 FQGTGA. This CDR3 is 14 amino acids long.

V usage is TRBV30 and J usage is TRBJ1-1; D remains unclear. There are 12 residues in the CDR3. Germline V gene data show CDR1 as GTSNPN and CDR2 as SVGIG (reference sequence). Trimming pared 5 bases from V and 4 bases from J, leaving 11 bases between. The CDR3 reads CAWARRATEAFF. For the CDR3, the DNA is TGTGCCTGGGCCCGAAGAGCCACTGAAGCTTTCTTT.

This sequence joins TRBV29-1 and TRBJ2-5; TRBD1 agrees at 10 bases. The CDR3 length is 12 residues. Germline V gene lookup returns CDR1 SQVTM and CDR2 ANQGSEA. The junction had 4 bases not matched to a gene; V was cut back by 8 bases and J by 4 bases. The DNA of the CDR3 is TGCAGCACCGACAGGGGGCGAGAGACCCAGTACTTC. This gives the protein CSTDRGRETQYF. Supplemented by reference TRBV29-1 and TRBJ2-5, the full variable domain reads SAVISQKPSRDICQRGTSLTIQCQVDSQVTMMFWYRQQPGQSLTLIATANQGSEATYESGFVIDKFPISRPNLTFSTLTVSNMSPEDSSIYLCSTDRGRETQYFGPGTRLLVL.

The J gene is TRBJ2-1, the V gene TRBV9; 8 positions match TRBD2. CDR1 SGDLS and CDR2 YYNGEE come from the germline V gene. The J segment lost 8 bases and the V segment lost 0 bases, leaving 4 bases of the junction unmatched. The CDR3 extends over 14 amino acids. The CDR3 region has the DNA TGTGCCAGCAGCGTAGCGGGAGGGCCCGATGAGCAGTTCTTC. Its protein is CASSVAGGPDEQFF.

The chain uses TRBV29-1 and TRBJ2-1; 11 bases are a match to TRBD2. CDR1 and CDR2 from the germline V gene are SQVTM and ANQGSEA. CDR3 size: 14 residues. The junction had 9 bases not matched to a gene; V was cut back by 8 bases and J by 6 bases. CDR3 DNA sequence: TGCAGCTTCCTGGGGCTAGCGGGAGGCAATGAGCAGTTCTTC. Protein: CSFLGLAGGNEQFF.

The chain links TRBV19 to TRBJ1-4; D is ambiguous. Germline lookup yields CDR1 LNHDA and CDR2 SQIVND (reference sequence). V lost 3 bases to trimming and J lost 7 bases, with 12 bases between them. The CDR3 extends over 14 amino acids. DNA for the CDR3: TGTGCCAGTAGTATGGGCCGAGGGTTTGAAAAACTGTTTTTT. Translating it yields CASSMGRGFEKLFF.

The J gene is TRBJ2-3, the V gene TRBV6-5; 9 bases match TRBD1. The CDR3 contains 14 residues. Trimming took 6 bases from V and 4 from J; bases not matched to a gene: 5. Looked up from germline, CDR1 is MNHEY and CDR2 is SVGAGI. This CDR3 is CASRWDREADTQYF. In DNA, the CDR3 is TGTGCCAGCAGGTGGGACAGGGAAGCAGATACGCAGTATTTT.

The V gene is TRBV1, the J gene TRBJ2-5; no DNA check was done on the table's D call, TRBD2. TRBV1 is labeled a pseudogene. This CDR3 contains 15 residues. CDR3 residues: CTSSQGGEDVGTQYF. CDR3 nucleotide sequence: TGCACCAGCAGCCAAGGGGGGGAGGACGTTGGGACCCAGTACTTC.

The rearrangement joins TRBV7-9 to TRBJ1-4, with a weak D call TRBD1 (6 bases). The V gene's germline CDR1 is SEHNR and CDR2 FQNEAQ (reference sequence). V lost 2 bases and J 6 bases, leaving 16 bases between the germline ends. The CDR3 loop spans 16 amino acids. CDR3 protein: CASSLWVGGADEKLFF. The CDR3 region has the DNA TGTGCCAGCAGCTTATGGGTCGGGGGGGCGGATGAAAAACTGTTTTTT.

The chain joins TRBV15 to TRBJ2-4; 9 nucleotides match TRBD2. CDR3 length equals 15 residues. Germline V lookup: CDR1 LNHNV, CDR2 YYDKDF (reference sequence). V shed 0 bases and J 6 bases; nucleotides not matched to a gene: 3. The CDR3 DNA reads TGTGCCACCAGCAGAGACTTTAGCGGGAGAAACATTCAGTACTTC. It yields the protein CATSRDFSGRNIQYF.

V is TRBV5-5 and J is TRBJ2-1, with 7 bases aligning to TRBD1. Germline V gene lookup returns CDR1 SGHKS and CDR2 YYEKEE (reference sequence). The CDR3 contains 16 residues. V gave up 4 bases and J gave up 2 bases; unmatched junction bases: 9. Here the CDR3 reads CASSLRTGQTYNEQFF. In DNA, the CDR3 is TGTGCCAGCAGCCTCAGGACAGGTCAGACCTACAATGAGCAGTTCTTC.

This sequence joins TRBV10-3 and TRBJ1-6; D remains ambiguous. Germline V CDR1 and CDR2: ENHRY, SYGVKD. The CDR3 covers 14 residues. Trimming removed 3 bases from V and 7 bases from J, with 10 bases in between. DNA of the CDR3: TGTGCCATCAGTGACCCGGGTTGGAATTCACCCCTCCACTTT. Its translation is CAISDPGWNSPLHF.

The chain employs TRBV29-1 and TRBJ2-7, with D possibly matching TRBD1 (6 bases). Germline CDR1 reads SQVTM; CDR2 reads ANQGSEA. This CDR3 comprises 14 residues. The germline V and J ends were trimmed by 4 bases and 3 bases, with 16 bases remaining between them. In nucleotides, the CDR3 is TGCAGCGTTGGAGGGGACGGGACAAACTACGAGCAGTACTTC. It yields the protein CSVGGDGTNYEQYF.

This clone was seen a handful of times. The genes are TRBV14 and TRBJ1-6, with TRBD1 matching over 7 bases. The CDR3 length is 15 residues. After removal of 4 bases from V and 7 bases from J, the junction contained 7 bases not matched to a gene. Germline V gene sequence: CDR1 SGHDN, CDR2 FVKESK. The CDR3 DNA sequence: TGTGCCAGCAGCCGTTTTGAAGGGGGCAATTCACCCCTCCACTTT. Protein sequence: CASSRFEGGNSPLHF.

The V call is TRBV18, the J call TRBJ1-3, with no clear D. CDR3 size: 15 residues. Trimming shortened V by 6 bases and J by 4 bases, and 16 bases separated the two germline ends. The germline V gene encodes CDR1 KGHSH and CDR2 LQKENI. The CDR3 protein is CASSPSATGGNTIYF. DNA of the CDR3: TGTGCCAGCTCCCCATCAGCTACGGGGGGAAACACCATATATTTT.